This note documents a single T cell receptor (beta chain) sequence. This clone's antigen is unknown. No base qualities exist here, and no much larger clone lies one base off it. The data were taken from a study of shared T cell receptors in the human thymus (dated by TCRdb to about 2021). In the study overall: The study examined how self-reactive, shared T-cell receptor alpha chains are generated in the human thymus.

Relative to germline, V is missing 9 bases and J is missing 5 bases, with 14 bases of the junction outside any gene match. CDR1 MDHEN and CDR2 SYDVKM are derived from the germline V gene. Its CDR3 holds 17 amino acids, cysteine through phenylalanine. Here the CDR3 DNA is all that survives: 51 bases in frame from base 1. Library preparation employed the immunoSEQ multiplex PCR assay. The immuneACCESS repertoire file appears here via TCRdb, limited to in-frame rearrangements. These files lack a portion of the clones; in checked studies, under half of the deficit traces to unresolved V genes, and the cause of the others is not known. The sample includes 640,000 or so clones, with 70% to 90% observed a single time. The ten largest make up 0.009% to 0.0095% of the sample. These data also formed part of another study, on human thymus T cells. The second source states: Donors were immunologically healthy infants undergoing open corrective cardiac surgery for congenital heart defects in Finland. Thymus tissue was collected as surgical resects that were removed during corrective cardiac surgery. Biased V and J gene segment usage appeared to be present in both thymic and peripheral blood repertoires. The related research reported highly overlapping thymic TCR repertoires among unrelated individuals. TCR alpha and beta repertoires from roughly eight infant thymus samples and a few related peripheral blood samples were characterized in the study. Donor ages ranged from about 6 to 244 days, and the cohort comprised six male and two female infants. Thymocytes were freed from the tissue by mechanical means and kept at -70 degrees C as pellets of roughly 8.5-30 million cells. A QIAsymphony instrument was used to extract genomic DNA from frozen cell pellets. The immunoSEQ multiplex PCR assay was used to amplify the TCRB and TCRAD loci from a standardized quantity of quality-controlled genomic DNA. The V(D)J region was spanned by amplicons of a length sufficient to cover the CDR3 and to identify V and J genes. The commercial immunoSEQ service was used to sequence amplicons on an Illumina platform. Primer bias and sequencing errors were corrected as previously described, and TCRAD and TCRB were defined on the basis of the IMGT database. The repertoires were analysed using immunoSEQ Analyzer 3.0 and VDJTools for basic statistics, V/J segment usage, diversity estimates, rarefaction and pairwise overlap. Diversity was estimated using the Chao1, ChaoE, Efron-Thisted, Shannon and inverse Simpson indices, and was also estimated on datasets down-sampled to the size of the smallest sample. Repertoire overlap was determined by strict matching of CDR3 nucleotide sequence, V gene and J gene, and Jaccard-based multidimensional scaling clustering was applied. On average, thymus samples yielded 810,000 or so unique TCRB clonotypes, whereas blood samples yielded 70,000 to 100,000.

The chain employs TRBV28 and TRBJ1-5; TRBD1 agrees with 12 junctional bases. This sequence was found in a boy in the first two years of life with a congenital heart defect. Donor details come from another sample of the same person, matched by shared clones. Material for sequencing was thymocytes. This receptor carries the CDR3 CASCRDRGPGGYQPQHF. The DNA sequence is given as TGTGCCAGTTGCCGGGACAGGGGGCCGGGTGGATATCAGCCCCAGCATTTT.